One and the same sample provided the 26 T cell receptor beta chains below, sequenced in a study of blood T cell repertoires in COVID-19. Libraries were prepared by immunoSEQ multiplex PCR; TCRdb keeps only in-frame clonotypes and omits some of them. Among about 240,000 clones listed, roughly four fifths were seen once. The sequencing input was peripheral blood. Every receptor here comes from a woman of 80 years or more with COVID-19, enrolled during active disease.

This clone turned up a few times. A junction end diverges from the germline sequence, so it may reflect a read error. This sequence joins TRBV19 and TRBJ2-2; TRBD2 matches 12 bases. Germline lookup yields CDR1 LNHDA and CDR2 SQIVND (reference sequence). The CDR3 has 15 residues. The CDR3 region has the DNA TGTGCCAGTAGCACTAGCGGGAGGAACCCCGGGGAGCTGTTTTTT. Its translation is CASSTSGRNPGELFF.

The V and J genes are TRBV7-3 and TRBJ2-3; weak D call: TRBD2 (6 bases). Germline CDR1 is SGHTA and CDR2 is FQGTGA. V lost 5 bases and J 2 bases, leaving 17 bases between the germline ends. The CDR3 length is 16 residues. The CDR3 DNA is TGTGCCAGCAGCCGCGGCGGGGACGGGTACACAGATACGCAGTATTTT. Its protein is CASSRGGDGYTDTQYF. The full variable domain, with the rest looked up from reference TRBV7-3 and TRBJ2-3, is GAGVSQTPSNKVTEKGKYVELRCDPISGHTALYWYRQSLGQGPEFLIYFQGTGAADDSGLPNDRFFAVRPEGSVSTLKIQRTERGDSAVYLCASSRGGDGYTDTQYFGPGTRLTVL.

The rearrangement joins TRBV5-1 to TRBJ2-2; D may be TRBD1 (5 bases). V was cut by 4 bases and J by 7 bases, with 11 bases left in between. The CDR3 length is 13 residues. The germline V gene encodes CDR1 SGHRS and CDR2 YFSETQ. The CDR3 loop is CASSQTAVGELFF. In DNA form, the CDR3 reads TGCGCCAGCAGCCAGACAGCAGTCGGGGAGCTGTTTTTT.

This chain joins TRBV9 and TRBJ2-2; unclear D gene. Germline V lookup: CDR1 SGDLS, CDR2 YYNGEE. CDR3 length: 15 residues. V lost 4 bases to trimming and J lost 6 bases, with 16 bases between them. The CDR3 is CASSPLNWSPGELFF. CDR3 bases: TGTGCCAGCAGCCCGCTAAATTGGTCGCCCGGGGAGCTGTTTTTT.

This chain links TRBV3-1 (or the pseudogene TRBV3-2) with TRBJ1-2, with D perhaps matching TRBD1 (6 bases). Between the trimmed V and J ends, which lost 0 bases and 2 bases, there was a span of 10 bases. This CDR3 contains 15 residues. Germline loops: CDR1 LGHDT, CDR2 YNNKEL (reference sequence). CDR3 bases: TGTGCCAGCAGCCAAGATAAGGACAGCAACTATGGCTACACCTTC. Amino acids: CASSQDKDSNYGYTF.

This chain links TRBV24-1 with TRBJ1-2; D is ambiguous. The germline gives CDR1 KGHDR, CDR2 SFDVKD. V gave up 2 bases and J gave up 5 bases, with 8 bases separating them. The CDR3 loop spans 13 amino acids. CDR3 sequence: CATSDSGVYGYTF. CDR3 DNA: TGTGCCACCAGTGATTCTGGAGTATATGGCTACACCTTC.

The chain joins TRBV6-2 or TRBV6-3 to TRBJ2-5; maybe TRBD1 (5 bases). Germline V gene data show CDR1 as MNHEY and CDR2 as SVGEGT. V lost 2 bases to trimming and J lost 2 bases, with 12 bases between them. The CDR3 covers 15 residues. CDR3 in amino acids: CASSYHWTQQETQYF. The CDR3 nucleotides read TGTGCCAGCAGTTACCACTGGACACAACAAGAGACCCAGTACTTC.

The rearrangement joins TRBV9 to TRBJ1-2; 11 positions agree with TRBD1. J was trimmed by 7 bases and V by 3 bases; bases with no gene match: 5. CDR3 length: 14 residues. Germline loops: CDR1 SGDLS, CDR2 YYNGEE. CDR3 amino acids: CASSGGQGAVGYTF. The CDR3 DNA reads TGTGCCAGCAGCGGCGGACAGGGGGCTGTTGGCTACACCTTC.

CDR3 residues: CARSFLADRPPREQYF. CDR3 sequence (DNA): TGTGCCAGAAGCTTTCTCGCGGATAGGCCCCCTAGGGAGCAGTACTTC. This chain connects TRBV5-3 to TRBJ2-7; no firm D call. TRBV5-3 is annotated as an ORF whose role is uncertain. The CDR3 runs to 16 residues. V was pared by 2 bases and J by 7 bases, with 22 bases between.

The gene calls are TRBV30 and TRBJ1-1, with D hard to call. Trimming cost V 0 bases and J 6 bases, with 8 bases left between them. The CDR3 spans 12 residues. From germline, CDR1 is GTSNPN and CDR2 SVGIG (reference sequence). The CDR3 DNA follows: TGTGCCTGGAGTGTAATGCGGGCTGAAGCTTTCTTT. Translation: CAWSVMRAEAFF.

The chain recombines TRBV5-3 with TRBJ1-1; no definite D call. TRBV5-3 is an open reading frame whose function is uncertain. V was trimmed by 4 bases and J by 7 bases, leaving 26 bases between them. The CDR3 has 17 amino acids. The CDR3 sequence: CARSLDSMTIGVNEAFF. The CDR3 DNA follows: TGTGCCAGAAGCCTTGACTCAATGACTATTGGGGTCAATGAAGCTTTCTTT.

V and J are TRBV5-1 and TRBJ2-4, with TRBD1 identical over 7 bases. With 0 bases clipped from V and 10 bases from J, the junction kept 4 bases outside the gene matches. The CDR3 consists of 13 residues. The germline V gene has CDR1 SGHRS and CDR2 YFSETQ. The chain's CDR3 is CASSLGGQLIQYF. The CDR3 nucleotides read TGCGCCAGCAGCTTGGGGGGACAGCTGATTCAGTACTTC.

CDR3 sequence (DNA): TGTGCCAGCTCACCGTTGACTGTGGAGACCCAGTACTTC. The encoded protein is CASSPLTVETQYF. The J gene is TRBJ2-5, the V gene TRBV18; D unclear. From germline, CDR1 is KGHSH and CDR2 LQKENI. The V and J ends lost 3 bases and 5 bases respectively, with 10 bases between them. This CDR3 spans 13 amino acids.

This clone was detected a few times. The V gene is TRBV5-1, the J gene TRBJ1-4, with 7 nucleotides matching TRBD1. CDR1 and CDR2 (germline): SGHRS, YFSETQ. CDR3 size: 15 residues. V was clipped by 0 bases and J by 7 bases; unmatched bases: 6. CDR3 amino acids: CASSLVPGGSEKLFF. The CDR3 DNA reads TGCGCCAGCAGCTTGGTTCCAGGGGGTAGTGAAAAACTGTTTTTT.

This clone was picked up a small number of times. CDR3 loop: CASSLETGRDGNTIYF. CDR3 sequence (DNA): TGTGCCAGCAGCTTAGAGACGGGGAGGGATGGAAACACCATATATTTT. This chain links TRBV11-2 with TRBJ1-3, with D uncertain. The CDR3 runs to 16 residues. Germline V gene sequence: CDR1 SGHAT, CDR2 FQNNGV. V was shortened by 0 bases and J by 3 bases, with 12 bases between the two germline ends.

The CDR3 region is CASSSLGGTEAFF. Here the CDR3 DNA reads TGCGCCAGCAGTTCTCTGGGAGGCACTGAAGCTTTCTTT. This chain joins TRBV4-3 and TRBJ1-1; D gene unclear. Between the trimmed V and J ends, which lost 6 bases and 4 bases, there was a span of 12 bases. Germline V CDR1 and CDR2: LGHNA, YSLEER. The CDR3 runs 13 residues.

The sample holds a few counts of this clone. The rearrangement links TRBV6-5 to TRBJ1-4; the D is unclear. The CDR3 has 16 amino acids. The V end was cut by 1 base, the J end by 2 bases, with 11 bases between. Germline loops: CDR1 MNHEY, CDR2 SVGAGI. The CDR3 loop is CASSYFKSRTNEKLFF. CDR3 bases: TGTGCCAGCAGTTACTTCAAGTCCAGGACTAATGAAAAACTGTTTTTT.

This clone was observed a handful of times. This rearrangement joins TRBV7-6 to TRBJ2-3, with a possible D match to TRBD1 (6 bases). Per the germline V gene, CDR1 is SGHVS and CDR2 is FNYEAQ. V lost 5 bases and J lost 0, with 12 bases in between. The CDR3 totals 15 residues. CDR3 nucleotide sequence: TGTGCCAGCAGCCGCACAGGGATGAGCACAGATACGCAGTATTTT. Encoded protein: CASSRTGMSTDTQYF.

This rearrangement joins TRBV7-2 to TRBJ1-1; TRBD1 aligns across 9 bases. Losses at the gene ends were 4 bases for V and 5 bases for J; bases not matched to a gene: 8. Germline lookup yields CDR1 SGHTA and CDR2 FQGNSA. The CDR3 loop spans 15 amino acids. CDR3 sequence: CASSSPQGAGTEAFF. DNA for the CDR3: TGTGCCAGCAGCTCACCACAGGGGGCAGGGACTGAAGCTTTCTTT.

This clone was found once. J is TRBJ1-4 and V is TRBV18; D is uncertain. There are 14 residues in the CDR3. The germline V and J ends were trimmed by 0 bases and 8 bases, with 10 bases remaining between them. CDR1 is KGHSH, CDR2 LQKENI, per germline. DNA of the CDR3: TGTGCCAGCTCACCACCGTCTAATAGCGAAAAACTGTTTTTT. This translates into CASSPPSNSEKLFF.

The rearrangement uses TRBV14 and TRBJ2-1, with D perhaps matching TRBD2 (6 bases). This CDR3 spans 15 amino acids. Trimming removed 1 base at V and 10 bases at J, with 17 bases between. Germline V gene sequence: CDR1 SGHDN, CDR2 FVKESK. CDR3: CASSQGRRTGEEQFF. CDR3 bases: TGTGCCAGCAGCCAAGGCAGGAGGACGGGAGAGGAGCAGTTCTTC.

The chain combines TRBV5-6 with TRBJ1-5, with D perhaps TRBD1 (6 bases). Germline V gene sequence: CDR1 SGHDT, CDR2 YYEEEE. The CDR3 length is 15 residues. V lost 2 bases to trimming and J lost 7 bases, with 16 bases between them. Here the CDR3 reads CASSLQGEGLQPQHF. The CDR3 bases are TGTGCCAGCAGCTTACAGGGTGAAGGACTGCAGCCCCAGCATTTT.

This clone was counted between two and nine times. The chain couples TRBV5-1 to TRBJ2-7; 15 positions agree with TRBD2. The CDR3 covers 18 residues. Germline lookup yields CDR1 SGHRS and CDR2 YFSETQ. V was pared by 2 bases and J by 0 bases, with 6 bases of the junction left unmatched. CDR3 DNA: TGCGCCAGCAGCTTAGGGACTAGCGGGAGGTGGGACTCCTACGAGCAGTACTTC. Translating it yields CASSLGTSGRWDSYEQYF.

This chain connects TRBV6-6 to TRBJ2-1, with TRBD2 as a possible D gene (5 bases). V was shortened by 0 bases and J by 8 bases, with 11 bases between the two germline ends. Germline V gene lookup returns CDR1 MNHNY and CDR2 SVGAGI (reference sequence). The CDR3 has 14 amino acids. CDR3 nucleotide sequence: TGTGCCAGCAGTTACTCGACCAAGGAGGATGAGCAGTTCTTC. Translated: CASSYSTKEDEQFF.

This clone was detected only a few times. The DNA is omitted, as the CDR3 cannot be located on it reliably, and the CDR3 follows TCRdb's listing. The rearrangement links TRBV11-2 to TRBJ2-7; TRBD1 is the table's D call, not checked against the DNA. The CDR3 spans 12 amino acids, including both terminal residues. Germline loops: CDR1 SGHAT, CDR2 FQNNGV. CDR3 in amino acids: CASSVGQGAAYF.

The V gene is TRBV29-1, the J gene TRBJ1-1, with D uncertain. The germline V gene encodes CDR1 SQVTM and CDR2 ANQGSEA. The V and J ends lost 4 bases and 5 bases respectively, with 5 bases between them. This CDR3 has 10 residues. The CDR3 protein is CSVGGTEAFF. The CDR3 DNA sequence: TGCAGCGTTGGAGGGACTGAAGCTTTCTTT.